Below, 21 T cell receptor beta chains from the same sample are listed, as sequenced in a study of T-cell memory formation after mild COVID-19. TCRdb ran MiXCR on the 5' RACE reads and lists one entry per CDR3 protein. The sample holds around 340,000 distinct CDR3 sequences, around 15% seen once. Source material: PBMCs or a T cell subset sorted from them (not recorded which). Source of these receptors: a man aged 18 to 35 who had mild COVID-19 (a few samples of this study predate the infection). Cell type and time point are not known.

This clonotype was counted only a few times. An end of the junction does not agree with germline; a read error may underlie this. The chain recombines TRBV4-3 with TRBJ2-3, with D unresolved. The CDR3 contains 13 residues. Germline CDR1 and CDR2: LGHNA and YSLEER. The CDR3 here is CASSQAGSETQYF. The CDR3 region has the DNA TGCGCCAGCAGCCAAGCGGGCTCAGAAACGCAGTATTTT.

The table lists this clonotype with a few counts. The CDR3 protein is CAISVGDTQYF. The CDR3 DNA follows: TGTGCCATCAGTGTAGGAGATACGCAGTATTTT. The chain combines TRBV10-3 with TRBJ2-3; no clear D gene. Germline CDR1 ENHRY, CDR2 SYGVKD. Trimming left V 4 bases short and J 5 bases short, with 4 bases between. CDR3 length: 11 residues.

In this sample, this clonotype turned up many times. The chain combines TRBV5-1 with TRBJ2-1; TRBD1 agrees at 9 bases. V shed 1 base and J 9 bases; nucleotides not matched to a gene: 8. The germline V gene has CDR1 SGHRS and CDR2 YFSETQ. The CDR3 spans 15 residues. The CDR3 DNA is TGCGCCAGCAGCTTGCAAGGACAGGGGCCCGGTGAGCAGTTCTTC. The encoded protein is CASSLQGQGPGEQFF. Variable domain in full (rest from reference TRBV5-1 and TRBJ2-1): KAGVTQTPRYLIKTRGQQVTLSCSPISGHRSVSWYQQTPGQGLQFLFEYFSETQRNKGNFPGRFSGRQFSNSRSEMNVSTLELGDSALYLCASSLQGQGPGEQFFGPGTRLTVL.

This clonotype was picked up a small number of times. V and J are TRBV4-3 and TRBJ2-2; 8 bases agree with TRBD2. This CDR3 comprises 16 residues. The V segment lost 4 bases and the J segment 7 bases; nucleotides outside the gene matches: 11. Germline assignment: CDR1 LGHNA and CDR2 YSLEER. CDR3 protein: CASSRGGGGRNGELFF. DNA of the CDR3: TGCGCCAGCAGCCGGGGCGGCGGGGGGCGAAACGGGGAGCTGTTTTTT.

Here the CDR3 reads CASRRAGGLSTDTQYF. CDR3 nucleotide sequence: TGTGCCAGCAGACGAGCGGGGGGGCTAAGCACAGATACGCAGTATTTT. The rearrangement uses TRBV7-2 and TRBJ2-3, with 10 bases that match TRBD2. This CDR3 spans 16 amino acids. CDR1 is SGHTA, CDR2 FQGNSA, per germline. The junction had 6 bases not matched to a gene; V was cut back by 6 bases and J by 0 bases.

This clonotype appeared a few times. V usage is TRBV2 and J usage is TRBJ1-5; D gene ambiguous. Germline lookup yields CDR1 SNHLY and CDR2 FYNNEI. The CDR3 sequence is 12 residues long. Trimming cost V 5 bases and J 7 bases, with 9 bases left between them. This CDR3 is CASSRERQPQHF. CDR3 nucleotides: TGTGCCAGCAGTCGGGAGCGACAGCCCCAGCATTTT.

The J gene is TRBJ2-7, the V gene TRBV3-1; 8 bases line up with TRBD1. V lost 0 bases to trimming and J lost 5 bases; unmatched junction nucleotides: 6. This CDR3 has 15 residues. Germline V lookup: CDR1 LGHDT, CDR2 YNNKEL (reference sequence). The CDR3 DNA reads as TGTGCCAGCAGCCAAGATCCCAGGGGGCCCAACGAGCAGTACTTC. Protein sequence: CASSQDPRGPNEQYF.

This clonotype was seen more than once but under ten times. This rearrangement joins TRBV5-1 to TRBJ1-5; possible D gene TRBD1, 5 bases. With 4 bases removed from V and 4 bases from J, the gap between germline ends came to 9 bases. The CDR3 spans 13 residues. CDR1 is SGHRS, CDR2 YFSETQ, per germline. CDR3 residues: CASSPDMNQPQHF. DNA for the CDR3: TGCGCCAGCAGCCCGGACATGAATCAGCCCCAGCATTTT.

This clonotype was detected only a few times. V gene TRBV5-1 combines with J gene TRBJ2-7; a weak D match, TRBD1 (6 bases). Germline CDR1 SGHRS, CDR2 YFSETQ. V was cut by 0 bases and J by 6 bases, with 10 bases left in between. The CDR3 consists of 13 residues. In nucleotides, the CDR3 is TGCGCCAGCAGCTTGGAAGTAGGGGGCGAGCAGTACTTC. Translated, it gives CASSLEVGGEQYF.

This clonotype was picked up a small number of times. CDR3 DNA sequence: TGTGCCATCAGTGACCCTACGACGGCGAATGAAAAACTGTTTTTT. Translated: CAISDPTTANEKLFF. V usage is TRBV10-3 and J usage is TRBJ1-4; no clear D gene. This CDR3 comprises 15 residues. CDR1 ENHRY and CDR2 SYGVKD come from the germline V gene. Trimming pared 3 bases from V and 5 bases from J, leaving 13 bases between.

The table lists this clonotype with a few counts. The V call is TRBV5-4, the J call TRBJ1-1; D might be TRBD1 (6 bases). V shed 2 bases and J shed 4 bases, with 12 bases lying between them. The CDR3 is 14 residues long. Germline loops: CDR1 SGHNT, CDR2 YYREEE (reference sequence). CDR3 protein: CASSFLQGPTEAFF. In DNA, the CDR3 is TGTGCCAGCAGCTTTTTACAGGGCCCCACTGAAGCTTTCTTT. Full variable domain (outside the CDR3, taken from reference TRBV5-4 and TRBJ1-1): ETGVTQSPTHLIKTRGQQVTLRCSSQSGHNTVSWYQQALGQGPQFIFQYYREEENGRGNFPPRFSGLQFPNYSSELNVNALELDDSALYLCASSFLQGPTEAFFGQGTRLTVV.

This clonotype was found a few times. The chain carries TRBV10-3 and TRBJ1-5; 10 nucleotides line up with TRBD1. The CDR3 is 15 residues long. After removal of 3 bases from V and 7 bases from J, the junction contained 6 bases not matched to a gene. In germline, CDR1 is ENHRY, CDR2 SYGVKD. The CDR3 nucleotides read TGTGCCATCAGTGAAGGAGGGACAGGGGACCAGCCCCAGCATTTT. This translates into CAISEGGTGDQPQHF.

This clonotype was counted between two and nine times. This chain connects TRBV29-1 to TRBJ1-1; D possibly corresponds to TRBD1 (6 bases). Trimming stripped 6 bases from V and 4 bases from J, with 9 bases between. CDR1 is SQVTM and CDR2 is ANQGSEA in the germline V gene. There are 11 residues in the CDR3. The DNA for the CDR3 is TGCAGCGTGAGCAGGGGCACTGAAGCTTTCTTT. Protein sequence: CSVSRGTEAFF.

V gene TRBV7-9 combines with J gene TRBJ2-2; no clear D. With 4 bases removed from V and 1 base from J, the gap between germline ends came to 7 bases. The CDR3 totals 14 residues. The germline V gene has CDR1 SEHNR and CDR2 FQNEAQ (reference sequence). The CDR3 is CASSSALNTGELFF. The CDR3 nucleotides read TGTGCCAGCAGCTCCGCCCTGAACACCGGGGAGCTGTTTTTT. Supplemented by reference TRBV7-9 and TRBJ2-2, the full variable domain reads DTGVSQNPRHKITKRGQNVTFRCDPISEHNRLYWYRQTLGQGPEFLTYFQNEAQLEKSRLLSDRFSAERPKGSFSTLEIQRTEQGDSAMYLCASSSALNTGELFFGEGSRLTVL.

This clonotype was observed a handful of times. CDR3 in DNA: TGTGCCAGCAGTGAAACCGGCTACGAGCAGTACTTC. It translates to CASSETGYEQYF. This rearrangement joins TRBV6-1 to TRBJ2-7; D unresolved. Trimming stripped 2 bases from V and 3 bases from J, with 5 bases between. The CDR3 is 12 amino acids. Germline CDR1 and CDR2: MNHNS and SASEGT.

CDR3 DNA: TGCGCCAGCAGGCGGGAGAACAGGGGGACCTCCTTCGGTGAAGCTTTCTTT. The encoded protein is CASRRENRGTSFGEAFF. The V call is TRBV5-1, the J call TRBJ1-1; 8 nucleotides agree with TRBD1. Unmatched junction bases numbered 19, after V lost 5 bases and J lost 7 bases. The CDR3 runs 17 residues. Germline V lookup: CDR1 SGHRS, CDR2 YFSETQ.

The chain combines TRBV4-2 with TRBJ2-3; TRBD1 aligns across 7 bases. The CDR3 is made up of 16 amino acids. V shed 4 bases, J shed 5 bases, and the junction held 12 bases outside the gene matches. Looked up from germline, CDR1 is LGHNA and CDR2 is YNFKEQ. CDR3 coding DNA: TGTGCCAGCAGCCGCCCCGGGACAGTGACCCAAGATACGCAGTATTTT. It specifies CASSRPGTVTQDTQYF.

The V call is TRBV11-2, the J call TRBJ2-7; no firm D call. Germline V gene lookup returns CDR1 SGHAT and CDR2 FQNNGV. The CDR3 is made up of 13 amino acids. V shed 5 bases and J shed 0 bases, with 8 bases lying between them. CDR3 protein: CASSKWVSYEQYV. CDR3 sequence (DNA): TGTGCCAGCAGCAAGTGGGTCTCCTACGAGCAGTACGTC.

This clonotype was seen more than once but under ten times. The chain uses TRBV7-9 and TRBJ2-1, with D possibly called TRBD1 or TRBD2 (7 bases each). CDR1 SEHNR and CDR2 FQNEAQ come from the germline V gene (reference sequence). The germline V and J ends were trimmed by 11 bases and 6 bases, with 17 bases remaining between them. The CDR3 totals 13 residues. The CDR3 protein is CAVRGGVPNEQFF. Written as DNA, the CDR3 is TGTGCCGTCAGGGGGGGAGTCCCCAATGAGCAGTTCTTC.

The CDR3: CASSLPRQALNTEAFF. The CDR3 DNA follows: TGTGCCAGCAGCTTACCGCGGCAGGCATTGAACACTGAAGCTTTCTTT. This rearrangement joins TRBV7-2 to TRBJ1-1; D call uncertain. V was shortened by 2 bases and J by 0 bases, with 13 bases between the two germline ends. Per the germline V gene, CDR1 is SGHTA and CDR2 is FQGNSA. The CDR3 has 16 residues.

This clonotype was counted a few times. This chain joins TRBV11-2 and TRBJ1-5; D is unresolved. V was clipped by 5 bases and J by 5 bases, with 10 bases between them. The germline gives CDR1 SGHAT, CDR2 FQNNGV. This CDR3 is 13 amino acids long. CDR3 coding DNA: TGTGCCAGCAGCCTAACAGACGATCAGCCCCAGCATTTT. It translates to CASSLTDDQPQHF.